These T cell receptor beta chains were read from a single sample in a study of identical twins. In TCRdb, the 5' RACE reads were re-called with MiXCR into one record per CDR3 protein. This table holds 200,000 to 250,000 distinct CDR3 sequences, approximately 12% found once. The same sample was also used in a study of yellow fever vaccine responses in identical twins.

The sequenced material came from memory (CD45RO+) T cells sorted from blood. These receptors all come from a woman younger than 35 in good health. The CDR3 runs from the conserved cysteine through the conserved F or W. The order of the fields is J gene, clone size, V gene, D gene, CDR3 protein, CDR3 DNA. A D gene is named only where the DNA matches it firmly. Rows may omit the clone size; those that give it use once, few, many or a size class.

TRBJ2-7	few	TRBV4-2	TRBD2	CASSRGLATYNEQYF	TGTGCCAGCAGCCGGGGACTAGCTACCTATAACGAGCAGTACTTC
TRBJ1-5	NA	TRBV19	NA	CAGGTTADQPQHF	TGTGCAGGGGGTACGACAGCCGATCAGCCCCAGCATTTT
TRBJ2-1	many	TRBV3-1	TRBD2	CASSQVGRGNEQFF	TGTGCCAGCAGCCAAGTCGGGAGGGGAAATGAGCAGTTCTTC
TRBJ2-7	many	TRBV7-9	TRBD2	CASSLEPSGRINF	TGTGCCAGCAGCTTAGAGCCTAGCGGGAGGATAAACTTC
TRBJ2-7	NA	TRBV27	NA	CASSLYGDEQYF	TGTGCCAGCAGCCTTTACGGAGACGAGCAGTACTTC
TRBJ2-3	NA	TRBV10-3	TRBD2	CAISEAGLAGGLLGRDTQYF	TGTGCCATCAGTGAGGCGGGACTAGCGGGGGGGCTCCTGGGGCGAGATACGCAGTATTTT
TRBJ2-1	NA	TRBV3-1	TRBD2	CASSQGAGGHNEQFF	TGTGCCAGCAGCCAGGGAGCGGGGGGCCACAATGAGCAGTTCTTC
TRBJ1-5	few	TRBV3-1	NA	CASSQESHQPQHF	TGTGCCAGCAGCCAAGAAAGTCATCAGCCCCAGCATTTT
TRBJ1-2	few	TRBV7-8	NA	CASSFKQNYGYTF	TGTGCCAGCAGCTTTAAACAGAACTATGGCTACACCTTC
TRBJ2-3	NA	TRBV3-1	NA	CASSQDGIADRRHTQYF	TGTGCCAGCAGCCAAGATGGTATCGCGGACCGCCGACATACGCAGTATTTT
TRBJ2-1	few	TRBV4-3	NA	CASSQEWGDEQFF	TGCGCCAGCAGCCAAGAGTGGGGTGATGAGCAGTTCTTC
TRBJ1-6	few	TRBV4-1	NA	CASSPETGGLNSPLHF	TGCGCCAGCAGCCCAGAGACGGGGGGATTGAACTCACCCCTCCACTTT
TRBJ1-5	many	TRBV6-5	NA	CASSFQGSNQPQHF	TGTGCCAGCAGTTTCCAGGGTAGCAATCAGCCCCAGCATTTT
TRBJ2-1	few	TRBV6-5	TRBD1	CASSYSKDRGGSYNEQFF	TGTGCCAGCAGTTACTCGAAGGACAGGGGAGGCTCCTACAATGAGCAGTTCTTC
TRBJ2-3	many	TRBV12-3/TRBV12-4	NA	CASSLRQGSTDTQYF	TGTGCCAGCAGTTTGAGGCAGGGCAGCACAGATACGCAGTATTTT
TRBJ2-1	many	TRBV5-1	TRBD2	CASSLGGGNSYNEQFF	TGCGCCAGCAGCTTGGGCGGGGGGAACTCCTACAATGAGCAGTTCTTC
TRBJ1-2	few	TRBV6-1	TRBD1	CASREGQVYGYTF	TGTGCCAGCAGGGAGGGACAGGTCTATGGCTACACCTTC
TRBJ2-3	many	TRBV18	NA	CASSPDRPGADTQYF	TGTGCCAGCTCACCAGACAGGCCGGGCGCAGATACGCAGTATTTT
TRBJ2-1	NA	TRBV20-1	NA	CSARYPPGNGEFF	TGCAGTGCTAGATATCCCCCGGGTAATGGAGAGTTCTTC
TRBJ2-3	NA	TRBV5-6	TRBD2	CASSSGLAGAYFGDTQYF	TGTGCCAGCAGCTCCGGACTAGCGGGGGCTTATTTTGGCGATACGCAGTATTTT
TRBJ2-1	NA	TRBV6-1	NA	CASRIDSSSYNEQFF	TGTGCCAGCAGGATAGACAGCAGCTCCTACAATGAGCAGTTCTTC
TRBJ2-1	few	TRBV12-3/TRBV12-4	NA	CASSLQGLRNEQFF	TGTGCCAGCAGTTTGCAGGGTCTGAGGAATGAGCAGTTCTTC
TRBJ2-1	many	TRBV28	TRBD2	CASSWAGGPHNEQFF	TGTGCCAGCAGTTGGGCGGGAGGGCCGCACAATGAGCAGTTCTTC
TRBJ2-7	few	TRBV20-1	NA	CSARASGYEQYF	TGCAGTGCTAGAGCGTCTGGCTACGAGCAGTACTTC
TRBJ1-1	few	TRBV6-5	NA	CASSIRSEAFF	TGTGCCAGCAGTATAAGGTCTGAAGCTTTCTTT
TRBJ2-2	few	TRBV7-9	NA	CASSSGRSASGELFF	TGTGCCAGCAGTTCGGGAAGGTCGGCGTCCGGGGAGCTGTTTTTT
TRBJ2-1	few	TRBV4-2	NA	CASSQEPSFEQFF	TGTGCCAGCAGCCAAGAACCGTCTTTCGAGCAGTTCTTC
TRBJ2-6	NA	TRBV15	NA	CATSRRIGAIGLGANVLTF	TGTGCCACCAGCAGGAGGATCGGGGCCATCGGATTAGGGGCCAACGTCCTGACTTTC
TRBJ2-1	many	TRBV9	TRBD1	CASSPWTGGYNEQFF	TGTGCCAGCAGCCCATGGACAGGGGGCTACAATGAGCAGTTCTTC
TRBJ2-4	many	TRBV12-3/TRBV12-4	NA	CASSPGQRNIQYF	TGTGCCAGCAGTCCAGGACAGAGAAACATTCAGTACTTC
TRBJ2-7	NA	TRBV3-1	NA	CASSQGAGQSYEQYF	TGTGCCAGCAGCCAGGGTGCGGGACAGTCCTACGAGCAGTACTTC
TRBJ2-7	NA	TRBV7-2	NA	CASSLARAGIEQYF	TGTGCCAGCAGCTTAGCTAGGGCGGGTATCGAGCAGTACTTC
TRBJ2-7	NA	TRBV7-9	TRBD2	CASRRSGGLYYEQYF	TGTGCCAGCAGGCGTAGCGGGGGGCTGTACTACGAGCAGTACTTC
TRBJ2-1	few	TRBV29-1	NA	CSVGLLGGQFF	TGCAGCGTTGGGTTGTTGGGTGGCCAGTTCTTC